This T cell receptor beta chain is drawn from a study of blood T cell repertoires in COVID-19. Turning to the study itself: Donors in the United States, Italy and Spain gave samples during acute or convalescent COVID-19. PBMCs, B-cell-depleted T cells, or T cells provided the cDNA or gDNA that made up the material.

In the study's own analysis: Reference gene primer amplification gave nucleated cell count estimates. Generated by immunoSEQ multiplex PCR, the TCRdb table keeps only in-frame clones and is missing some. For V, J and clone size, that table is used; D and trimming come from the DNA. The sample yields about 290,000 clones, around four fifths seen once. CDR1 and CDR2 (germline): SNHLY, FYNNEI. The CDR3 spans 15 residues. J was trimmed by 3 bases and V by 6 bases; bases with no gene match: 5. This clone has only a few counts. Sample: peripheral blood. This TCR derives from a woman in her 50s with active or convalescent COVID-19. The chain combines TRBV2 with TRBJ2-1; 10 nucleotides agree with TRBD2. Here the CDR3 reads CASRATSGIYNEQFF. DNA of the CDR3: TGTGCCAGCAGGGCTACTAGCGGGATCTACAATGAGCAGTTCTTC.